Listed below are T cell receptor beta chains from one sample, sequenced in a study of Ad26.COV2.S vaccination and SARS-CoV-2 variants. The repertoire was sequenced with immunoSEQ multiplex PCR; TCRdb's copy has only in-frame clones and lacks some. The data hold 400,000 to 450,000 clones, with roughly 88% observed a single time. Sequenced material: peripheral blood, taken in a trial of Ad26.COV2.S vaccine versus placebo. The origin of the receptors is a person aged 18-65 years who received the Ad26.COV2.S COVID-19 vaccine or a placebo. CDR3s include the opening cysteine and the closing phenylalanine or tryptophan. D genes are given only for firm matches. Clone size is stated in some rows and not others, as once, few, many or a class when expanded.

TRBJ1-1 13 TRBV19 - TRBD1 CASSIGQVTEAFF TGTGCCAGTAGTATCGGACAGGTCACTGAAGCTTTCTTT
TRBJ1-1 17 TRBV19 once - CASKGLPSRAMNTEAFF TGTGCCAGCAAGGGACTTCCATCGAGGGCGATGAACACTGAAGCTTTCTTT
TRBJ1-5 13 TRBV5-6 once - CASSLAGEQPQHF TGTGCCAGCAGCTTGGCAGGGGAACAGCCCCAGCATTTT
TRBJ2-7 11 TRBV20-1 - - CSVGQGGLEYF TGCAGTGTAGGACAAGGGGGGTTGGAGTACTTC
TRBJ1-1 14 TRBV20-1 - - CSASRTLMNTEAFF TGCAGTGCTAGTAGGACACTCATGAACACTGAAGCTTTCTTT
TRBJ2-1 16 TRBV7-2 - - CASSFAEVGANNEQFF TGTGCCAGCAGCTTCGCTGAGGTGGGGGCGAACAATGAGCAGTTCTTC
TRBJ2-2 14 TRBV7-2 - - CASSFRLNTGELFF TGTGCCAGCAGCTTCCGACTGAACACCGGGGAGCTGTTTTTT
TRBJ2-3 15 TRBV14 once TRBD1 CASSPRDRVPDTQYF TGTGCCAGCAGCCCCCGAGACAGGGTCCCAGATACGCAGTATTTT
TRBJ1-1 11 TRBV29-1 - - CSVTGGHKAFF TGCAGCGTGACCGGGGGTCATAAGGCTTTCTTT
TRBJ2-7 15 TRBV9 once TRBD2 CASSAEASGGYEQYF TGTGCCAGCAGTGCGGAGGCTAGCGGTGGCTACGAGCAGTACTTC
TRBJ2-5 13 TRBV5-4 - - CASSSAGEETQYF TGTGCCAGCAGCAGTGCAGGGGAAGAGACCCAGTACTTC
TRBJ1-3 14 TRBV7-9 once TRBD1 CASRSGGRGNTIYF TGTGCCAGCAGATCAGGGGGCAGAGGAAACACCATATATTTT
TRBJ2-1 13 TRBV6-1 - - CASSETSYNEQFF TGTGCCAGCAGTGAAACTTCCTACAATGAGCAGTTCTTC
TRBJ2-1 15 TRBV27 - TRBD2 CASSLVREGRYEQFF TGTGCCAGCAGTTTAGTGCGGGAGGGCCGGTATGAGCAGTTCTTC